This entry describes one T cell receptor beta chain. Its antigen remains unknown. CDR1 is MNHEY and CDR2 is SVGEGT in the germline V gene. The CDR3 runs to 16 residues. J gave up 2 bases and V 0 bases, and 6 bases lay outside the gene matches. The data derive from a study of CD8 T cells in ankylosing spondylitis. Points from the study as a whole: Disease-linked clones displayed a CD8+ phenotype and appeared relatively rarely in peripheral blood. Ankylosing spondylitis blood appeared to be characterized by a TCR beta motif of several highly homologous variants. Matched ankylosing spondylitis synovial fluid reportedly showed significant enrichment of disease-linked clones.

Researchers built TCR beta libraries using quantitative 5'-RACE with molecular barcodes. Each CDR3 protein gets one entry after TCRdb re-called the 5' RACE reads with MiXCR. The repertoire holds hundreds of thousands of distinct CDR3 sequences, with about 20% as singletons. Sequencing input: blood, either unsorted or a sorted T cell fraction (not recorded which). This chain connects TRBV6-2 or TRBV6-3 to TRBJ1-2; the match to TRBD1 covers 7 bases. The TCR originated in a female donor with ankylosing spondylitis or in good health (not recorded which). The CDR3 DNA reads as TGTGCCAGCAGTTACTCGAATGAACAGGGGAACTATGGCTACACCTTC. It codes for CASSYSNEQGNYGYTF.